These T cell receptor beta chains were read from a single sample in a study of Ad26.COV2.S vaccination and SARS-CoV-2 variants. TCRdb's table, derived via immunoSEQ multiplex PCR, lists solely in-frame clones and lacks some. The repertoire holds about 350,000 clones, with about 88% as singletons. The source material was peripheral blood, sampled in a trial of Ad26.COV2.S vaccine versus placebo. These receptors all stem from a person between 18 and 59 years old who received the Ad26.COV2.S COVID-19 vaccine or a placebo. CDR3s include the opening cysteine and the closing phenylalanine or tryptophan. D genes are given only for firm matches. Size values are once, few and many counts, or a class for expanded clones, and some rows have none.

v_gene,d_gene,abundance,j_gene,CDR3nt,CDR3aa
TRBV4-1,NA,NA,TRBJ1-2,TGCGCCAGCAGCAAGGACAGTTTTAACTATGGCTACACCTTC,CASSKDSFNYGYTF
TRBV29-1,NA,NA,TRBJ1-5,TGCAGCGTTGGAGCTCCCAATCAGCCCCAGCATTTT,CSVGAPNQPQHF
TRBV7-2,NA,NA,TRBJ2-7,TGTGCCAGCAGCCAATCTAGTTACGAGCAGTACTTC,CASSQSSYEQYF
TRBV6-6,NA,NA,TRBJ2-7,TGTGCCAGCACCTCCGGGACGTCTGGCTACGAGCAGTACTTC,CASTSGTSGYEQYF
TRBV27,NA,NA,TRBJ1-1,TGTGCCAGCAGTTTCTCGGGGGCGAACACTGAAGCTTTCTTT,CASSFSGANTEAFF
TRBV7-8,NA,NA,TRBJ1-3,TGTGCCAGCAGCTTAGGTCTGGGAAACACCATATATTTT,CASSLGLGNTIYF
TRBV28,NA,once,TRBJ2-7,TGTGCCAGCACCAATGGGGGATCGGACGAGCAGTACTTC,CASTNGGSDEQYF
TRBV13,NA,NA,TRBJ2-4,TGTGCCAGCAGCTTAACGGGGGCGACAAACATTCAGTACTTC,CASSLTGATNIQYF
TRBV28,TRBD1,NA,TRBJ2-7,TGTGCCAGCACCTCCACGGGACAGGGCTTCTACGAGCAGTACTTC,CASTSTGQGFYEQYF
TRBV29-1,TRBD1,few,TRBJ1-2,TGCAGCGTGACCGGGACAGGGGTGGGTGGCTACACCTTC,CSVTGTGVGGYTF
TRBV18,NA,NA,TRBJ2-5,TGTGCCAGCTCACCGCCGAACAGCCGCGGGGCCCAAGAGACCCAGTACTTC,CASSPPNSRGAQETQYF
TRBV5-4,NA,few,TRBJ1-3,TGTGCCAGCAGCTTGGGACAGCCTTATTACTCTGGAAACACCATATATTTT,CASSLGQPYYSGNTIYF
TRBV5-4,NA,NA,TRBJ2-7,TGTGCCACCCACGCAACAGGGCTAGGCGACGAGCAGTACTTC,CATHATGLGDEQYF
TRBV2,NA,NA,TRBJ2-1,TGTGCCAGCTTGGACGGGATACGAGACAATGAGCAGTTCTTC,CASLDGIRDNEQFF
TRBV4-2,NA,few,TRBJ2-7,TGTGCCAGCAGCCAAGAATTGGCTTCGCAGGGTGGGGAGCAGTACTTC,CASSQELASQGGEQYF
TRBV11-2,TRBD2,NA,TRBJ2-2,TGTGCCAGCAGCCTTATAGCGGGAGGGCCGCACACCGGGGAGCTGTTTTTT,CASSLIAGGPHTGELFF
TRBV9,TRBD2,NA,TRBJ2-3,TGTGCCAGCAGCGTAGGAATAGCGGGAGCAGGAGATACGCAGTATTTT,CASSVGIAGAGDTQYF
TRBV5-1,NA,once,TRBJ2-7,TGCGCCAGCAGCTTGTATGCAGGGGATGGTTCCTACGAGCAGTACTTC,CASSLYAGDGSYEQYF
TRBV3-1/TRBV3-2,NA,NA,TRBJ2-1,TGTGCCAGCAGTGGGACCAGCTCCTACAATGAGCAGTTCTTC,CASSGTSSYNEQFF
TRBV7-2,TRBD2,NA,TRBJ2-1,TGTGCCAGCAGCGCAGCCGGGACTAGCTCCTACAATGAGCAGTTCTTC,CASSAAGTSSYNEQFF
TRBV10-3,TRBD2,NA,TRBJ2-3,TGTGCCATCAGTTCCGGGACTAGCGGCACAGATACGCAGTATTTT,CAISSGTSGTDTQYF
TRBV11-2,TRBD2,NA,TRBJ2-1,TGTGCCAGCAGCGTCCGGGGGGGAGAGCAGTTCTTC,CASSVRGGEQFF
TRBV18,NA,NA,TRBJ1-6,TGTGCCAGCTCACCAGGACAGAATAATTCACCCCTCCACTTT,CASSPGQNNSPLHF
TRBV28,NA,NA,TRBJ1-1,TGTGCCAGCAGTTTAGGGGAAAAAGCTTTCTTT,CASSLGEKAFF
TRBV6-1,NA,NA,TRBJ2-3,TGTGCCAGCAGTGGGATTCAGGGGGGTCGGGCAGATACGCAGTATTTT,CASSGIQGGRADTQYF
TRBV6-2/TRBV6-3,NA,once,TRBJ1-2,TGTGCCAGCAGTTACCCGGCGCAGGTGGTTGGCGGCTACACCTTC,CASSYPAQVVGGYTF
TRBV7-2,NA,NA,TRBJ2-1,TGTGCCAGCAGCTTGCCGGGAGCGGGTGGCTCCTACAATGAGCAGTTCTTC,CASSLPGAGGSYNEQFF
TRBV2,NA,NA,TRBJ1-2,TGTGCCAGCAGTTTGAGGAACTATGGCTACACCTTC,CASSLRNYGYTF
TRBV7-2,NA,NA,TRBJ1-1,TGTGCCAGCAGCTTAGTCGGGAATAACACTGAAGCTTTCTTT,CASSLVGNNTEAFF
TRBV12-5,NA,NA,TRBJ1-2,TGTGCTAGTGGGGGGTACTATGGCTACACCTTC,CASGGYYGYTF
TRBV7-9,TRBD2,NA,TRBJ2-3,TGTGCCAGCAGGCCTGGACTAGCGGGGAGGGCAGATACGCAGTATTTT,CASRPGLAGRADTQYF
TRBV4-3,NA,few,TRBJ2-7,TGCGCCAGCAGCCAAGATCCAAGAGACTCCCCTTACGAGCAGTACTTC,CASSQDPRDSPYEQYF
TRBV24-1,NA,NA,TRBJ1-1,TGTGCCACCAGTGACCCTGACAGTGAAGCTTTCTTT,CATSDPDSEAFF
TRBV5-1,TRBD1,few,TRBJ2-7,TGCGCCAGCAGCTTAACCCGGGACAGCTACGAGCAGTACTTC,CASSLTRDSYEQYF
TRBV29-1,NA,NA,TRBJ1-2,TGCAGCGCTTCCTTACGAGGAGACGATGGCTACACCTTC,CSASLRGDDGYTF
TRBV5-1,TRBD1,NA,TRBJ2-7,TGCGCCAGCAGCTTGGGACAGGGATCTTTTAACGAGCAGTACTTC,CASSLGQGSFNEQYF
TRBV15,NA,NA,TRBJ1-3,TGTGCCACCAGCAGAGATCGAGGGTCATCCGGAAACACCATATATTTT,CATSRDRGSSGNTIYF
TRBV6-5,NA,NA,TRBJ2-2,TGTGCCAGCAGTTACGACGGGGACACCGGGGAGCTGTTTTTT,CASSYDGDTGELFF
TRBV28,NA,NA,TRBJ1-1,TGTGCCAGCAGTTTCAGGGATGAAGCTTTCTTT,CASSFRDEAFF
TRBV5-4,NA,NA,TRBJ2-2,TGTGCCAGCAGCTTGGATTGGGGGGCCGGGGAGCTGTTTTTT,CASSLDWGAGELFF
TRBV27,TRBD2,NA,TRBJ2-7,TGTGCCAGCAGTGTGGGACTAGCGGGAGCTTACGAGCAGTACTTC,CASSVGLAGAYEQYF
TRBV6-2/TRBV6-3,NA,few,TRBJ2-3,TGTGCCAGCAGTAATTACCGGGACAACACAGATACGCAGTATTTT,CASSNYRDNTDTQYF
TRBV4-1,TRBD1,once,TRBJ2-1,TGCGCCAGCAGCCGCGGACAGGGGGCGAGGGAGCAGTTCTTC,CASSRGQGAREQFF
TRBV7-8,TRBD2,NA,TRBJ2-7,TGTGCCAGCAGCTCAGAGGGGACTAGGCGCGAGCAGTACTTC,CASSSEGTRREQYF
TRBV28,NA,once,TRBJ2-7,TGTGCCAGCAGTTTTTTTTTGAACTCCTACGAGCAGTACTTC,CASSFFLNSYEQYF
TRBV30,NA,NA,TRBJ1-2,TGTGCCTGGAAAGGCCCCCAGGGCGGGAGGGCTAACTATGGCTACACCTTC,CAWKGPQGGRANYGYTF
TRBV6-6,TRBD1,NA,TRBJ2-7,TGTGCCAGCAGTTACGGGGACAGGCGGTACGAGCAGTACTTC,CASSYGDRRYEQYF
TRBV24-1,NA,NA,TRBJ2-5,TGTGCCACCAGTGGGGGATTCCAAGAGACCCAGTACTTC,CATSGGFQETQYF
TRBV28,NA,NA,TRBJ1-6,TGTGCCAGCAGTTCCCCCCGACTTTCACCCCTCCACTTT,CASSSPRLSPLHF
TRBV5-4,TRBD1,NA,TRBJ2-6,TGTGCCAGCAGACCACGGGGGACAGGGTCCTCTGGGGCCAACGTCCTGACTTTC,CASRPRGTGSSGANVLTF
TRBV27,NA,NA,TRBJ1-6,TGTGCCAGCAGTTCCCAGGTTTCACCCCTCCACTTT,CASSSQVSPLHF
TRBV3-1/TRBV3-2,TRBD2,NA,TRBJ2-2,TGTGCCAGCAGCCATATAATAGCGGGAGAGACCGGGGAGCTGTTTTTT,CASSHIIAGETGELFF
TRBV7-9,NA,NA,TRBJ1-4,TGTGCCAGCAAGGGACCGGGCTCAAAAGAAAAACTGTTTTTT,CASKGPGSKEKLFF
TRBV7-9,NA,NA,TRBJ1-2,TGTGCCAGCACCGCCCAACAGAACCGTAACTATGGCTACACCTTC,CASTAQQNRNYGYTF
TRBV10-3,TRBD2,NA,TRBJ2-1,TGTGCCATCAGTGACCTTTTAAGCGGGAGGCCAGGCAATGAGCAGTTCTTC,CAISDLLSGRPGNEQFF